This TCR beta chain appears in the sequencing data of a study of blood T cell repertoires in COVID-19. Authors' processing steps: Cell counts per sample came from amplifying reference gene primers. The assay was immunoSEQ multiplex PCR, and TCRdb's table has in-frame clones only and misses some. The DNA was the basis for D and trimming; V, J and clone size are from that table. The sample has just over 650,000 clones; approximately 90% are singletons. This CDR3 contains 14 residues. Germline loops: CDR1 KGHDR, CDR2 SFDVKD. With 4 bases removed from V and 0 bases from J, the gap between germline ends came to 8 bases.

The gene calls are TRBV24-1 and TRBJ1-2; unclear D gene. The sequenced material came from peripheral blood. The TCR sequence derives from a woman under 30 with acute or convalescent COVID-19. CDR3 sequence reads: CATSDPSSNYGYTF. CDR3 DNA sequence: TGTGCCACCAGTGACCCCAGTTCTAACTATGGCTACACCTTC.